The T cell receptor (beta chain) described here comes from a study of blood T cell repertoires in COVID-19. Whole-study context: The analysed material was cDNA or gDNA that came from T cells, B-cell-depleted T cells, or PBMCs.

As processed by the authors: Amplification with reference gene primers provided the estimates of nucleated cell counts. The assay was immunoSEQ multiplex PCR, and TCRdb's table has in-frame clones only and misses some. V and J calls and clone size follow that table, whereas D and trimming were derived from the DNA. The data contain 190,000 or so clones, around 88% of them singletons. Trimming removed 1 base from V and 5 bases from J, with 11 bases in between. The CDR3 is 14 residues long. Looked up from germline, CDR1 is SGHTA and CDR2 is FQGNSA. This TCR derives from a woman aged 25 to 39 with acute or convalescent COVID-19. Source material: peripheral blood. The rearrangement links TRBV7-2 to TRBJ1-1; D remains unclear. The CDR3 loop reads CASSLVPGSTEAFF. As DNA, the CDR3 is TGTGCCAGCAGCTTAGTTCCGGGGTCGACTGAAGCTTTCTTT.